A single sample gave rise to the 7 T cell receptor beta chains below, sequenced in a study of PD-1 blockade in classical Hodgkin lymphoma. Sequencing used immunoSEQ multiplex PCR; TCRdb keeps in-frame clones, though not all of them. The sample has fewer than 100,000 clones; roughly 91% are singletons. As to time point: cycle 4 day 1 (C4D1), after six to seven weeks of nivolumab. Relapse was seen in all patients after autologous stem cell transplantation, and brentuximab vedotin exposure was variable. The material was peripheral blood mononuclear cells (PBMCs), obtained before the fourth cycle of nivolumab. The source of these receptors is a human donor with classical Hodgkin lymphoma.

The sample holds one count of this clone. The chain is built from TRBV5-1 and TRBJ2-7; TRBD2 is a possible D gene (6 bases). V was clipped by 4 bases and J by 2 bases, with 13 bases between them. Germline CDR1 SGHRS, CDR2 YFSETQ. The CDR3 length is 14 residues. CDR3 in amino acids: CASSEPGEPYEQYF. CDR3 bases: TGCGCCAGCAGCGAGCCGGGGGAACCCTACGAGCAGTACTTC.

The DNA for the CDR3 is TGTGCCAGCAGTCTCAGGGCGGGATACACTGAAGCTTTCTTT. Translated: CASSLRAGYTEAFF. The J gene is TRBJ1-1, the V gene TRBV6-1; weak D call: TRBD1 (5 bases). CDR3 length: 14 amino acids. Per the germline V gene, CDR1 is MNHNS and CDR2 is SASEGT. Trimming took off 5 bases at V and 3 bases at J, with 13 bases between the two ends.

This clone was seen only a few times. V and J are TRBV6-5 and TRBJ1-5; TRBD1 might be the D (6 bases). Germline CDR1 reads MNHEY; CDR2 reads SVGAGI. The CDR3 consists of 14 residues. V dropped 7 bases and J dropped 6 bases, with 16 bases sitting between them. The CDR3 sequence: CASTYQQGAQPQHF. CDR3 bases: TGTGCCAGCACCTACCAACAGGGAGCTCAGCCCCAGCATTTT.

The chain employs TRBV5-1 and TRBJ2-7, with D maybe TRBD1 (5 bases). Germline lookup yields CDR1 SGHRS and CDR2 YFSETQ. CDR3 length: 14 residues. Trimming cost V 2 bases and J 3 bases, with 12 bases left between them. CDR3 coding DNA: TGCGCCAGCAGCTTCCTCTCACAGGACTACGAGCAGTACTTC. It is translated as CASSFLSQDYEQYF. The whole variable domain, filled in from reference TRBV5-1 and TRBJ2-7, reads KAGVTQTPRYLIKTRGQQVTLSCSPISGHRSVSWYQQTPGQGLQFLFEYFSETQRNKGNFPGRFSGRQFSNSRSEMNVSTLELGDSALYLCASSFLSQDYEQYFGPGTRLTVT.

This rearrangement joins TRBV7-9 to TRBJ1-5, with D possibly TRBD1 on 6 matching bases. CDR1 and CDR2 (germline): SEHNR, FQNEAQ (reference sequence). Trimming removed 4 bases from V and 5 bases from J, with 12 bases in between. The CDR3 runs to 14 residues. The CDR3 spells CASSSSGDDQPQHF. CDR3 DNA sequence: TGTGCCAGCAGCTCCTCAGGGGATGATCAGCCCCAGCATTTT.

The chain employs TRBV11-2 and TRBJ2-2; 9 bases match TRBD2. With V trimmed by 4 bases and J by 0 bases, 6 bases remained unmatched. Germline CDR1 SGHAT, CDR2 FQNNGV. The CDR3 is 17 amino acids. The CDR3 spells CASSWPPSGANTGELFF. CDR3 DNA: TGTGCCAGCAGCTGGCCTCCTAGCGGGGCGAACACCGGGGAGCTGTTTTTT.

The chain links TRBV12-5 to TRBJ2-7; TRBD1 aligns across 7 bases. The CDR3 covers 15 residues. Germline CDR1 and CDR2: LGHNT and FRNRAP. With 1 base clipped from V and 0 bases from J, the junction kept 3 bases outside the gene matches. The CDR3 DNA sequence: TGTGCTAGTGGTTTGGAGCCAGGGGGCTCCTACGAGCAGTACTTC. Translated: CASGLEPGGSYEQYF. The full variable domain, with the rest looked up from reference TRBV12-5 and TRBJ2-7, is DARVTQTPRHKVTEMGQEVTMRCQPILGHNTVFWYRQTMMQGLELLAYFRNRAPLDDSGMPKDRFSAEMPDATLATLKIQPSEPRDSAVYFCASGLEPGGSYEQYFGPGTRLTVT.